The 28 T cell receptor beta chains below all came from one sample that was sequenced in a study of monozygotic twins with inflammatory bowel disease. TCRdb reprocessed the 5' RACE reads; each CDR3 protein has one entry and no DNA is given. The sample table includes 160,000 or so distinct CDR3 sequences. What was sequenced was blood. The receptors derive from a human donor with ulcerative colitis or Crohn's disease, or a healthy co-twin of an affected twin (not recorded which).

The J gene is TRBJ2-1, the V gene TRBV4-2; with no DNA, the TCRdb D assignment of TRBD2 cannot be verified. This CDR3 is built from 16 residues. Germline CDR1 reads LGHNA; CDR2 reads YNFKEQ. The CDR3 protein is CASSQGGGRTNNEQFF.

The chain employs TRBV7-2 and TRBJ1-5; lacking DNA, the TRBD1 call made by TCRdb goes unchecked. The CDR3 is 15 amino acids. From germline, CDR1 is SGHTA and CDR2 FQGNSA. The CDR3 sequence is CASSLERGGNQPQHF.

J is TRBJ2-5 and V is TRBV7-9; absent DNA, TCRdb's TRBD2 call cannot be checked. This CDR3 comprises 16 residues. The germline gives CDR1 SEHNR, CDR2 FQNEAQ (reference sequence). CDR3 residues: CASSFASGGIGETQYF.

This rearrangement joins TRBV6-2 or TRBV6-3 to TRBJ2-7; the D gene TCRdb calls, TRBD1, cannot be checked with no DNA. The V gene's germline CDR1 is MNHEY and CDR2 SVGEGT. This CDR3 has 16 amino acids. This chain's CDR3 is CASSYTGMTGSHEQYF.

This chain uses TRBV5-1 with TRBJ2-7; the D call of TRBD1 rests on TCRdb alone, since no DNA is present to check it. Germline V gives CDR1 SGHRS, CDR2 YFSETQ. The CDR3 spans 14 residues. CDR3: CASSLVGPPYEQYF. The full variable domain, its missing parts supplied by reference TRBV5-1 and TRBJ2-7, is KAGVTQTPRYLIKTRGQQVTLSCSPISGHRSVSWYQQTPGQGLQFLFEYFSETQRNKGNFPGRFSGRQFSNSRSEMNVSTLELGDSALYLCASSLVGPPYEQYFGPGTRLTVT.

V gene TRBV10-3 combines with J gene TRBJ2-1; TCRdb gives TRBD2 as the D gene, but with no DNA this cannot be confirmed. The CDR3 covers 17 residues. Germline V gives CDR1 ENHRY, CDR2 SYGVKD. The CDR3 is CAIRKAGTSGRAGEQFF.

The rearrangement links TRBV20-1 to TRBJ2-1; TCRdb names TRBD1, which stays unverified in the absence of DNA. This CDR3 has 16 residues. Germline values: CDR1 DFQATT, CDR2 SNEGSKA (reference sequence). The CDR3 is CSASSPKQRPGGEQFF.

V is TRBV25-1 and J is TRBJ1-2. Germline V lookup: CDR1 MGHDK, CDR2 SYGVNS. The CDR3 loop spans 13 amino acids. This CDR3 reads CASSGPNNYGYTF.

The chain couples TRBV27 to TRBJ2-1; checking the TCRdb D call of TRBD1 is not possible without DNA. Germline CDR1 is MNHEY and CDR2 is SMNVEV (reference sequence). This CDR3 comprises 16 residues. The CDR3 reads CASSLKDGATNNEQFF.

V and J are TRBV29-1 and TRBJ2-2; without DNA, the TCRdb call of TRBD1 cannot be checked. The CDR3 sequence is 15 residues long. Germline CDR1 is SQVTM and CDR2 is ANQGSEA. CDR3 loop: CSVGHPAGGTGELFF.

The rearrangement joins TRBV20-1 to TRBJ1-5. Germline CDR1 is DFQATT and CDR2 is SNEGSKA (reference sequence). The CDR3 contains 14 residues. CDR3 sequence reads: CSARDPTSNQPQHF.

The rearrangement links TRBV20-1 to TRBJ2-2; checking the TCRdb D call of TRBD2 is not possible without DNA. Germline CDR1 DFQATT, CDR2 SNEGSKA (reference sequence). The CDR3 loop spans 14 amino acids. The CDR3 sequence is CSARKREETGELFF.

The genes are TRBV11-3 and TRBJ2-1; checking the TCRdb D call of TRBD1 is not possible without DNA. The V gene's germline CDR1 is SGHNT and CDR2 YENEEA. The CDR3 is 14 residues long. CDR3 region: CASSVSGTANEQFF.

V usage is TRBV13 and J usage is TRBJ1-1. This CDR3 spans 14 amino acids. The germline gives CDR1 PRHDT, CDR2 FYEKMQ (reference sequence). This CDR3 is CASSFPSRDTEAFF.

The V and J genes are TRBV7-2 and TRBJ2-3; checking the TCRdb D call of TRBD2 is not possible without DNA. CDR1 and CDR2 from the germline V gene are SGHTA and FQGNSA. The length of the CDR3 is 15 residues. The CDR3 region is CASMPWGGPTDTQYF.

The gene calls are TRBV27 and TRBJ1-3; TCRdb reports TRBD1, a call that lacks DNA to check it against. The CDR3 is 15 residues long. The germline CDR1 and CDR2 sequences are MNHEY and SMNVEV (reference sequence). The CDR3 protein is CASSFSGQGGNTIYF.

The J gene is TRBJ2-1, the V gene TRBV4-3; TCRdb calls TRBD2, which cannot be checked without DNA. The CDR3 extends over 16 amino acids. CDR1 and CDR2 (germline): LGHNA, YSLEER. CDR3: CASSQGLGIDYNEQFF.

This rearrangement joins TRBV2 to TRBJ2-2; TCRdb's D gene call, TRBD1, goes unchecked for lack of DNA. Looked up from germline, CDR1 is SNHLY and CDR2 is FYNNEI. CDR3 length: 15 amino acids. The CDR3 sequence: CASKGAGRNTGELFF. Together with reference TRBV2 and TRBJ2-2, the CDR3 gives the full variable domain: EPEVTQTPSHQVTQMGQEVILRCVPISNHLYFYWYRQILGQKVEFLVSFYNNEISEKSEIFDDQFSVERPDGSNFTLKIRSTKLEDSAMYFCASKGAGRNTGELFFGEGSRLTVL.

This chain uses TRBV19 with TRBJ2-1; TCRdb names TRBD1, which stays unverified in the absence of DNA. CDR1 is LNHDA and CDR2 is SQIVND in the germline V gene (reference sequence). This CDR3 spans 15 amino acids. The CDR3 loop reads CASSPRGGHYNEQFF.

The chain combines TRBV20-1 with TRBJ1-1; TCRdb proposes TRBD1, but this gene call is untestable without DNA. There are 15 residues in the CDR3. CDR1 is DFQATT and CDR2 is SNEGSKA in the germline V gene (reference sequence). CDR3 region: CSARDRDPRNTEAFF.

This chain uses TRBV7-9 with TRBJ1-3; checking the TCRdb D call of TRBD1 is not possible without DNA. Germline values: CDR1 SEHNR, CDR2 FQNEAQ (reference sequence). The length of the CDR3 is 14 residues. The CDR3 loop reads CASSRTAYGNTIYF.

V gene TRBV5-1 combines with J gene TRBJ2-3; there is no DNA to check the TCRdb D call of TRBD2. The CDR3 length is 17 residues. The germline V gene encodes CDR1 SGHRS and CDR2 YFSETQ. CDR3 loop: CASSSRGTSGLPDTQYF.

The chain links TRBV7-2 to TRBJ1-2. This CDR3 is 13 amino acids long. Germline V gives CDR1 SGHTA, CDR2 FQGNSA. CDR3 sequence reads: CASSLEGFYGYTF.

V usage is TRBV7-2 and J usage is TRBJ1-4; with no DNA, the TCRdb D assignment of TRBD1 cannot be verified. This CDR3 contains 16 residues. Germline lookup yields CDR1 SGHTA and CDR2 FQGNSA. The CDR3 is CASTVSTGTGNEKLFF.

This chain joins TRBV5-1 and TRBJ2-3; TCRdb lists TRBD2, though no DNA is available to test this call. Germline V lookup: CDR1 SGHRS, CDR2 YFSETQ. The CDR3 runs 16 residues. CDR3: CASTRATSGGTDTQYF.

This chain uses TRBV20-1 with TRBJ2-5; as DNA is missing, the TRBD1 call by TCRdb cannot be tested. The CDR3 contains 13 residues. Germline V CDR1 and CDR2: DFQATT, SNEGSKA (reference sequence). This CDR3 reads CSATPQGAVTQYF.

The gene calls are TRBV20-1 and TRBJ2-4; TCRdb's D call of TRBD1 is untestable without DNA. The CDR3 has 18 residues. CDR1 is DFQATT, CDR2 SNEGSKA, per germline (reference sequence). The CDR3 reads CSAPTGTGSLLAKNIQYF.

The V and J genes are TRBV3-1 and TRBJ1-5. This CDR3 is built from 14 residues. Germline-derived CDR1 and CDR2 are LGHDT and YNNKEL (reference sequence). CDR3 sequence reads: CASSGGSGNQPQHF.